A single sample is the source of the 23 T cell receptor beta chains below, sequenced in a study of technical replicates of blood from a handful of donors. Libraries were prepared by immunoSEQ multiplex PCR; TCRdb keeps only in-frame clonotypes and omits some of them. The sample lists roughly 90,000 clones; 90% to 96% were seen once. The sequenced material came from T cells isolated from PBMCs. These receptors all stem from a human donor in good health.

The rearrangement links TRBV10-3 to TRBJ2-1; TRBD2 agrees at 7 bases. CDR3 length: 17 residues. Germline loops: CDR1 ENHRY, CDR2 SYGVKD. V lost 2 bases, J lost 2 bases, and 9 bases stayed unmatched. The CDR3 sequence: CAISETRLATAYNEQFF. The DNA for the CDR3 is TGTGCCATCAGTGAGACCAGACTAGCAACGGCCTACAATGAGCAGTTCTTC.

As DNA, the CDR3 is TGTGCCAGCAGTGAACGTCTCCTGACTTCCGGGACAGGGAATGAAAAACTGTTTTTT. Protein product: CASSERLLTSGTGNEKLFF. The chain is built from TRBV2 and TRBJ1-4, with 9 bases aligning to TRBD1. The V and J ends lost 2 bases and 5 bases, in that order; junction bases with no gene match: 15. From germline, CDR1 is SNHLY and CDR2 FYNNEI. The CDR3 runs to 19 residues.

V is TRBV30 and J is TRBJ2-7; 9 bases match TRBD1. The CDR3 extends over 14 amino acids. V was pared by 0 bases and J by 2 bases, with 2 bases of the junction left unmatched. Germline lookup yields CDR1 GTSNPN and CDR2 SVGIG (reference sequence). CDR3 loop: CAWSVGTGPYEQYF. The CDR3 nucleotides read TGTGCCTGGAGTGTCGGGACAGGGCCCTACGAGCAGTACTTC.

This clone was counted only a few times. The chain is built from TRBV18 and TRBJ1-1, with 7 bases identical to TRBD1. Losses at the gene ends were 4 bases for V and 1 base for J; bases not matched to a gene: 3. There are 14 residues in the CDR3. CDR1 is KGHSH and CDR2 is LQKENI in the germline V gene. The CDR3 here is CASSRGDRNTEAFF. DNA for the CDR3: TGTGCCAGCTCACGGGGGGACAGGAACACTGAAGCTTTCTTT.

The chain combines TRBV27 with TRBJ1-1, with TRBD1 as a possible D gene (5 bases). The V gene's germline CDR1 is MNHEY and CDR2 SMNVEV (reference sequence). The CDR3 contains 15 residues. The ends were cut back, 1 base at V and 0 bases at J, with 9 bases in the middle. CDR3 sequence: CASSLYQGLNTEAFF. The CDR3 nucleotides read TGTGCCAGCAGTTTATACCAGGGCTTGAACACTGAAGCTTTCTTT.

J is TRBJ1-2 and V is TRBV28; 8 bases align to TRBD1. CDR3 size: 17 residues. Germline V gene lookup returns CDR1 MDHEN and CDR2 SYDVKM. V lost 7 bases to trimming and J lost 3 bases; unmatched junction nucleotides: 16. The CDR3 is CASNLSGQGSLYYGYTF. The CDR3 nucleotides are TGTGCCAGCAACCTATCTGGACAGGGAAGTTTGTACTATGGCTACACCTTC.

The V gene is TRBV19, the J gene TRBJ1-2; D is undetermined. CDR3 length equals 11 residues. V shed 6 bases and J shed 4 bases, with 6 bases lying between them. CDR1 is LNHDA and CDR2 is SQIVND in the germline V gene (reference sequence). The CDR3 loop is CASSSLYGYTF. The CDR3 coding sequence is TGTGCCAGTAGCTCCCTCTATGGCTACACCTTC.

The J gene is TRBJ2-7, the V gene TRBV10-3; the D gene is possibly TRBD2 (6 bases). Germline V gene lookup returns CDR1 ENHRY and CDR2 SYGVKD. The V gene lost 0 bases and the J gene lost 4 bases, with 13 bases spanning the gap. There are 15 residues in the CDR3. The CDR3 bases are TGTGCCATCAGTGAGTCGGTTGGGGGGACTTACGAGCAGTACTTC. It translates to CAISESVGGTYEQYF.

This clone was counted once. Other nucleotide sequences in the sample specify the same CDR3. The V gene is TRBV13, the J gene TRBJ2-7; D unresolved. Germline V gene data show CDR1 as PRHDT and CDR2 as FYEKMQ (reference sequence). The CDR3 runs 14 residues. The V end was cut by 5 bases, the J end by 0 bases, with 11 bases between. The CDR3: CASSPPGGSYEQYF. CDR3 sequence (DNA): TGTGCCAGCAGCCCCCCCGGCGGCTCCTACGAGCAGTACTTC. Full variable domain (outside the CDR3, taken from reference TRBV13 and TRBJ2-7): AAGVIQSPRHLIKEKRETATLKCYPIPRHDTVYWYQQGPGQDPQFLISFYEKMQSDKGSIPDRFSAQQFSDYHSELNMSSLELGDSALYFCASSPPGGSYEQYFGPGTRLTVT.

The chain carries TRBV19 and TRBJ2-7; TRBD2 matches 9 bases. This CDR3 contains 14 residues. V was clipped by 5 bases and J by 3 bases; unmatched bases: 5. CDR1 is LNHDA and CDR2 is SQIVND in the germline V gene (reference sequence). The chain's CDR3 is CASSERGGDYEQYF. CDR3 nucleotides: TGTGCCAGTAGTGAGCGCGGGGGGGACTACGAGCAGTACTTC.

This chain uses TRBV4-3 with TRBJ2-7; 12 bases map to TRBD2. This CDR3 region has 18 residues. Germline assignment: CDR1 LGHNA and CDR2 YSLEER. V gave up 1 base and J gave up 2 bases; unmatched junction bases: 9. CDR3 region: CASSQGELAGGGTYEQYF. The CDR3, as DNA: TGCGCCAGCAGCCAAGGGGAACTAGCGGGAGGAGGAACCTACGAGCAGTACTTC.

J is TRBJ1-3 and V is TRBV14; the D gene is possibly TRBD1 (6 bases). This CDR3 contains 15 residues. The V gene's germline CDR1 is SGHDN and CDR2 FVKESK. Trimming took off 0 bases at V and 4 bases at J, with 10 bases between the two ends. CDR3 amino acids: CASSQDRTAGNTIYF. Written as DNA, the CDR3 is TGTGCCAGCAGCCAAGATCGGACAGCAGGAAACACCATATATTTT.

The chain recombines TRBV7-6 with TRBJ2-2; D is unresolved. Germline V lookup: CDR1 SGHVS, CDR2 FNYEAQ. Deletions cut 1 base from V and 4 bases from J, with 10 bases between. The CDR3 has 15 amino acids. This CDR3 reads CASSLDGLSTGELFF. CDR3 in DNA: TGTGCCAGCAGCTTAGATGGCTTATCCACCGGGGAGCTGTTTTTT.

This chain uses TRBV9 with TRBJ2-1; TRBD1 is a possible D gene (6 bases). Germline values: CDR1 SGDLS, CDR2 YYNGEE. This CDR3 comprises 14 residues. Trimming removed 3 bases from V and 4 bases from J, with 11 bases in between. The CDR3 sequence: CASSEMGAYNEQFF. The CDR3 DNA reads as TGTGCCAGCAGCGAGATGGGGGCTTACAATGAGCAGTTCTTC.

This clone was detected only once. V gene TRBV4-2 combines with J gene TRBJ2-3; 13 bases map to TRBD2. Germline values: CDR1 LGHNA, CDR2 YNFKEQ. V trimming: 4 bases; J trimming: 6 bases; junction bases outside the gene matches: 4. CDR3 length: 15 amino acids. The CDR3 region has the DNA TGTGCCAGCAGCCTACAACTAGCGGGAGGGGATACGCAGTATTTT. Residues: CASSLQLAGGDTQYF.

The gene calls are TRBV11-2 and TRBJ2-5; D gene ambiguous. Trimming cost V 5 bases and J 5 bases, with 12 bases left between them. Germline V CDR1 and CDR2: SGHAT, FQNNGV. The CDR3 is made up of 13 amino acids. The CDR3 nucleotides are TGTGCCAGCAGCGTCGAGAGGCTTGAGACCCAGTACTTC. Its protein product is CASSVERLETQYF.

This chain links TRBV5-6 with TRBJ1-2; D is uncertain. With 4 bases removed from V and 4 bases from J, the gap between germline ends came to 17 bases. The CDR3 sequence is 15 residues long. Germline V gives CDR1 SGHDT, CDR2 YYEEEE. CDR3 sequence (DNA): TGTGCCAGCAGCCTGGACGGAGGTTTTTTCTATGGCTACACCTTC. Its protein product is CASSLDGGFFYGYTF. Complete variable domain (other parts from reference TRBV5-6 and TRBJ1-2): DAGVTQSPTHLIKTRGQQVTLRCSPKSGHDTVSWYQQALGQGPQFIFQYYEEEERQRGNFPDRFSGHQFPNYSSELNVNALLLGDSALYLCASSLDGGFFYGYTFGSGTRLTVV.

This clone appeared a single time. The chain employs TRBV5-5 and TRBJ1-1, with D possibly matching TRBD1 (5 bases). Trimming removed 0 bases at V and 5 bases at J, with 23 bases between. The CDR3 length is 18 residues. CDR1 is SGHKS, CDR2 YYEKEE, per germline (reference sequence). The CDR3 reads CASSLAYFGMGGVTEAFF. As DNA, the CDR3 is TGTGCCAGCAGCTTGGCCTATTTCGGTATGGGGGGGGTAACTGAAGCTTTCTTT.

CDR3 DNA: TGTGCCAGCAGTTACTTCCCAGCGCAACGGGATCAGCCCCAGCATTTT. It is translated as CASSYFPAQRDQPQHF. This rearrangement joins TRBV6-5 to TRBJ1-5; D not resolved. Germline CDR1 MNHEY, CDR2 SVGAGI. V shed 1 base and J shed 5 bases, with 15 bases lying between them. The CDR3 extends over 16 amino acids.

V usage is TRBV5-5 and J usage is TRBJ2-3; unclear D gene. The germline gives CDR1 SGHKS, CDR2 YYEKEE (reference sequence). CDR3 length: 17 amino acids. V shed 5 bases and J shed 0 bases, with 19 bases lying between them. CDR3: CASSPDSIHPSTDTQYF. CDR3 nucleotides: TGTGCCAGCAGTCCTGACTCGATCCACCCGAGCACAGATACGCAGTATTTT.

V is TRBV5-1 and J is TRBJ2-5, with TRBD2 as a possible D gene (5 bases). The germline V gene has CDR1 SGHRS and CDR2 YFSETQ. The CDR3 totals 10 residues. Trimming left V 7 bases short and J 5 bases short, with 6 bases between. CDR3 nucleotide sequence: TGCGCCAGCCGCGGGGAGACCCAGTACTTC. This codes for CASRGETQYF.

This clone was seen a few times. The V gene is TRBV5-1, the J gene TRBJ2-3, with TRBD2 identical over 10 bases. CDR1 SGHRS and CDR2 YFSETQ come from the germline V gene. The CDR3 sequence is 16 residues long. Germline trimming cut 6 bases from V and 3 bases from J; bases unmatched to any gene: 10. The CDR3 loop is CASNGEAGGDTDTQYF. CDR3 in DNA: TGCGCCAGCAACGGGGAAGCGGGAGGGGATACAGATACGCAGTATTTT.

The chain is built from TRBV6-6 and TRBJ2-1; the D is unclear. The CDR3 loop spans 13 amino acids. Germline V CDR1 and CDR2: MNHNY, SVGAGI (reference sequence). V shed 7 bases and J shed 0 bases, with 7 bases lying between them. The chain's CDR3 is CASIESSYNEQFF. Here the CDR3 DNA reads TGTGCCAGCATAGAAAGCTCCTACAATGAGCAGTTCTTC.